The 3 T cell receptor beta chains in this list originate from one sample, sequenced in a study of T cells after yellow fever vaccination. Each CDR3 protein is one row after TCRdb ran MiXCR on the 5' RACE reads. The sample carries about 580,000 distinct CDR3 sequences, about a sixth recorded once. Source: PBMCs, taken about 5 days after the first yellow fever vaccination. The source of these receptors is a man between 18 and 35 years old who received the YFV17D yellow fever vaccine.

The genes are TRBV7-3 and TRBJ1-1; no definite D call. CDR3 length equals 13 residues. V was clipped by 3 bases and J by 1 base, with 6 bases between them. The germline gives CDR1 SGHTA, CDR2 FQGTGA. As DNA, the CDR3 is TGTGCCAGCAGCTTCTCGAGGAACACTGAAGCTTTCTTT. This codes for CASSFSRNTEAFF.

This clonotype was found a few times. This chain's CDR3 is CASSSAVLSTDTQYF. CDR3 coding DNA: TGTGCCAGCAGCTCAGCGGTACTTAGCACAGATACGCAGTATTTT. The gene calls are TRBV7-2 and TRBJ2-3, with D possibly being TRBD2 (5 bases). The germline V and J ends were trimmed by 4 bases and 0 bases, with 11 bases remaining between them. The CDR3 has 15 residues. CDR1 and CDR2 (germline): SGHTA, FQGNSA.

Written as DNA, the CDR3 is TGTGCCAGCAGCTTAGCGGGGGGGGCGAAGACCCAGTACTTC. Its protein is CASSLAGGAKTQYF. The rearrangement uses TRBV7-2 and TRBJ2-5, with TRBD2 as a possible D gene (7 bases). The CDR3 extends over 14 amino acids. Trimming removed 0 bases at V and 6 bases at J, with 11 bases between. Germline V gene sequence: CDR1 SGHTA, CDR2 FQGNSA. Drawing the rest from reference TRBV7-2 and TRBJ2-5, the complete variable domain is GAGVSQSPSNKVTEKGKDVELRCDPISGHTALYWYRQSLGQGLEFLIYFQGNSAPDKSGLPSDRFSAERTGGSVSTLTIQRTQQEDSAVYLCASSLAGGAKTQYFGPGTRLLVL.